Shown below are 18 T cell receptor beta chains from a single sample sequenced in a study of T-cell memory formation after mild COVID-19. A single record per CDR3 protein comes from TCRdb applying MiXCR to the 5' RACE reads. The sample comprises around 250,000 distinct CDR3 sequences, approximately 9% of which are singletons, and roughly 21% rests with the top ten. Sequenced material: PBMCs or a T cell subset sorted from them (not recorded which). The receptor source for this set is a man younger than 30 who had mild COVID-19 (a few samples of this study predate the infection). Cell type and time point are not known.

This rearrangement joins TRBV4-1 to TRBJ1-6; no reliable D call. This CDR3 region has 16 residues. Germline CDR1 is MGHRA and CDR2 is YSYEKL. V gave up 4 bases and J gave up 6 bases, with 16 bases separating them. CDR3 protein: CASSPIGREANSPLHF. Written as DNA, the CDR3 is TGCGCCAGCAGCCCCATTGGGAGGGAGGCTAATTCACCCCTCCACTTT.

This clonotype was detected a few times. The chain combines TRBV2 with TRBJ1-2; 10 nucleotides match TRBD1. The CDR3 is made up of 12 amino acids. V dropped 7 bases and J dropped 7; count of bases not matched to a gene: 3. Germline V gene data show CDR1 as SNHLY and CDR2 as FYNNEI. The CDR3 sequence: CASKTGGFGYTF. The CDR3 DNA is TGTGCCAGCAAGACAGGGGGCTTTGGCTACACCTTC.

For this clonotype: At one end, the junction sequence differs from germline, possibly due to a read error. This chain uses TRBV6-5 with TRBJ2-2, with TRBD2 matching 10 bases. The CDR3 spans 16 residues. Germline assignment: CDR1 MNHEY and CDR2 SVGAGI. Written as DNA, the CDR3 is TGTGCCAGCAGTTACTCGAGAGCGGGGGGGCTCGCCGGGGAGCTGTTT. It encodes CASSYSRAGGLAGELF.

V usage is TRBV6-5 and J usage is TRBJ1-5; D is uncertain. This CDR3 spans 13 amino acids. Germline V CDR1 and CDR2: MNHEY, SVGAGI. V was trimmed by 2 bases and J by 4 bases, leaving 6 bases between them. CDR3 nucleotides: TGTGCCAGCAGTTACACCCAAAATCAGCCCCAGCATTTT. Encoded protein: CASSYTQNQPQHF.

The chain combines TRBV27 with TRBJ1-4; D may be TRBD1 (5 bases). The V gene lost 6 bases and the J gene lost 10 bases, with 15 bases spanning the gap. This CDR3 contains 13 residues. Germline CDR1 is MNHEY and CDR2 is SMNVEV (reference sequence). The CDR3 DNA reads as TGTGCCAGCAGATGGGGGGTAACGGGAAAACTGTTTTTT. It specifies CASRWGVTGKLFF.

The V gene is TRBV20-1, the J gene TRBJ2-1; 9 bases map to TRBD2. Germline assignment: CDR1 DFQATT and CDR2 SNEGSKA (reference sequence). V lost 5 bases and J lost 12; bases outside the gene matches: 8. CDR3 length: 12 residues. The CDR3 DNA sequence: TGCAGTGCTGTTCGTACAGCGGGGGGGCAGTTCTTC. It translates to CSAVRTAGGQFF.

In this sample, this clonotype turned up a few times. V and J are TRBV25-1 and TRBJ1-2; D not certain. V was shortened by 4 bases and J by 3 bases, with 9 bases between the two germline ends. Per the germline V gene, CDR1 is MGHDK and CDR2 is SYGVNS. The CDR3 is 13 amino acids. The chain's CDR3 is CASSALAHYGYTF. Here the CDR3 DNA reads TGTGCCAGCAGTGCCCTAGCGCACTATGGCTACACCTTC.

The chain's CDR3 is CASSPQEWYGYTF. The CDR3 region has the DNA TGTGCCAGCAGCCCGCAGGAATGGTATGGCTACACCTTC. The V and J genes are TRBV9 and TRBJ1-2, with unresolved D. CDR1 is SGDLS and CDR2 is YYNGEE in the germline V gene. V was clipped by 4 bases and J by 5 bases, with 12 bases between them. The CDR3 covers 13 residues.

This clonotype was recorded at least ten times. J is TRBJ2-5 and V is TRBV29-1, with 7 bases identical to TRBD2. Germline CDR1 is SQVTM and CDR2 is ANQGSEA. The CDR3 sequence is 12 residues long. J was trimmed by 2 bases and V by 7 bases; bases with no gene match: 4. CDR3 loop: CSGGGSQETQYF. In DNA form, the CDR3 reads TGCAGCGGGGGGGGGTCACAAGAGACCCAGTACTTC.

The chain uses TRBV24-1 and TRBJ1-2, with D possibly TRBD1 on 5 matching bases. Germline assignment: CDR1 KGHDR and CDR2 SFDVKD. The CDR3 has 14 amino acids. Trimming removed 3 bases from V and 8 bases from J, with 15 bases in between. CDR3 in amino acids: CATSDGGVNGGYTF. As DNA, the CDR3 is TGTGCCACCAGTGATGGAGGGGTGAATGGGGGCTACACCTTC.

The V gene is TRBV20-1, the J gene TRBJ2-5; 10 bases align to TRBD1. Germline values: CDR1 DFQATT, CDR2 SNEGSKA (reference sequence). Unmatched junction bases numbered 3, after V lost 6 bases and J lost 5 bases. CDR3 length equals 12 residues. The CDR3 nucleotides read TGCAGTGCCCTGGGACAGGGGGAGACCCAGTACTTC. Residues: CSALGQGETQYF.

The CDR3 nucleotides are TGCGCCAGCAGCCACGGGGAGCTGTTTTTT. Residues: CASSHGELFF. The chain joins TRBV5-1 to TRBJ2-2; D gene unclear. V dropped 4 bases and J dropped 7 bases, with 2 bases sitting between them. The CDR3 totals 10 residues. The germline CDR1 and CDR2 sequences are SGHRS and YFSETQ.

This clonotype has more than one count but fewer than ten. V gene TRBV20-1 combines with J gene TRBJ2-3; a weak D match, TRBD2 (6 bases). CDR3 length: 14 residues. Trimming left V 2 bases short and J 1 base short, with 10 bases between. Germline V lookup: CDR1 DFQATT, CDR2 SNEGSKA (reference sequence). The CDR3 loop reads CSARSGTRTDTQYF. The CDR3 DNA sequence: TGCAGTGCTAGATCCGGGACTCGCACAGATACGCAGTATTTT.

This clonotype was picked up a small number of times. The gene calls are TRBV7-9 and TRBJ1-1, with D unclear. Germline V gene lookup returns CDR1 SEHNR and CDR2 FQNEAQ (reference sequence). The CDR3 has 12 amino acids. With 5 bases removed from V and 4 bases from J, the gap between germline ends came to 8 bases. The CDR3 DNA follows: TGTGCCAGCAGCCAGGAGTTCACTGAAGCTTTCTTT. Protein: CASSQEFTEAFF.

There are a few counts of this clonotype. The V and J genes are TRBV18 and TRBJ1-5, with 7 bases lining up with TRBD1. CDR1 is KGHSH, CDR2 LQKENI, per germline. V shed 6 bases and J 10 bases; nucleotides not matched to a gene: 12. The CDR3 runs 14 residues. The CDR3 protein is CASSRTGSSQPQHF. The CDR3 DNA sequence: TGTGCCAGCTCCCGGACAGGAAGCTCCCAACCCCAGCATTTT.

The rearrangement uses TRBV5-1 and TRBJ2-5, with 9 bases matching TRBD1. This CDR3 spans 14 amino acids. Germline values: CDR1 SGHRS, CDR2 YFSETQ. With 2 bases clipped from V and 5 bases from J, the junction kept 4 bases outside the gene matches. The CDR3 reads CASSLQGARETQYF. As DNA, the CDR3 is TGCGCCAGCAGCTTACAGGGGGCGCGGGAGACCCAGTACTTC.

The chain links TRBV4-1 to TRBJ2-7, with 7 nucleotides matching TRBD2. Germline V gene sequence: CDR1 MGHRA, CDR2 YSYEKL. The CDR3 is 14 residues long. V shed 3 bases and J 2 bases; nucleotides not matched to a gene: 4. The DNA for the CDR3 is TGCGCCAGCAGCCACAGAGCGGGAACCTACGAGCAGTACTTC. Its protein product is CASSHRAGTYEQYF.

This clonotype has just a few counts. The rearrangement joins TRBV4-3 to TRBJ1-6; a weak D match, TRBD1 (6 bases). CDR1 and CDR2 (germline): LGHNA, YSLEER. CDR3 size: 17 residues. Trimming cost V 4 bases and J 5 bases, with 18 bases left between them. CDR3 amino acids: CASSPRVGGGNNSPLHF. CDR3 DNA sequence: TGCGCCAGCAGCCCTCGCGTGGGAGGGGGGAATAATTCACCCCTCCACTTT.